A selection of T cell receptor beta chains follows, all from one sample in a study of T cells of healthy individuals. TCRdb analysed the 5' RACE reads with MiXCR anew, one entry per CDR3 protein. The sample yields 60,000 to 80,000 distinct CDR3 sequences, 16% seen once. These receptors originate from a human donor in good health. Each CDR3 is given without its conserved first and last residue.

J gene: TRBJ2-7
V gene: TRBV4-2
CDR3 protein: ASSQEWRYYEQY

J gene: TRBJ2-7
V gene: TRBV7-9
CDR3 protein: ASSLVFYEQY

J gene: TRBJ2-7
V gene: TRBV20-1
CDR3 protein: SAREGQHYEQY

J gene: TRBJ2-5
V gene: TRBV7-8
CDR3 protein: ASSLAGLGNLVETQY

J gene: TRBJ2-1
V gene: TRBV3-1
CDR3 protein: ASGPGLAHEQF

J gene: TRBJ1-1
V gene: TRBV5-4
CDR3 protein: ASSSGVYVGTEAF

J gene: TRBJ2-7
V gene: TRBV15
CDR3 protein: ATSRASGLAGGVRQY

J gene: TRBJ2-5
V gene: TRBV5-1
CDR3 protein: ASSPDGPTGEETQY

J gene: TRBJ2-1
V gene: TRBV7-9
CDR3 protein: ASSLGPGDEQF

J gene: TRBJ2-1
V gene: TRBV11-2
CDR3 protein: ASSLGVYTGGYNEQF

J gene: TRBJ1-6
V gene: TRBV20-1
CDR3 protein: SARDRSSSYNSPLH

J gene: TRBJ1-1
V gene: TRBV20-1
CDR3 protein: SAEDYLKHYTEAF

J gene: TRBJ2-1
V gene: TRBV12-3/TRBV12-4
CDR3 protein: ASSFPPISEQF

J gene: TRBJ2-2
V gene: TRBV7-3
CDR3 protein: ASSTQGGNTGELF

J gene: TRBJ1-6
V gene: TRBV6-1
CDR3 protein: AIPQGSNSPLH

J gene: TRBJ2-7
V gene: TRBV6-2/TRBV6-3
CDR3 protein: ASGLAGPYEQY

J gene: TRBJ1-6
V gene: TRBV11-2
CDR3 protein: ASSLDGTGGIPLH